This T cell receptor (beta chain) was sequenced in a study of Ad26.COV2.S vaccination and SARS-CoV-2 variants. Looking at the study overall: Once or twice, 56 days apart, Ad26.COV2.S was delivered intramuscularly.

Trimming removed 4 bases from V and 6 bases from J; junction bases left unmatched: 9. Germline V gene sequence: CDR1 LNHDA, CDR2 SQIVND (reference sequence). This CDR3 spans 15 amino acids. Sample treatment: 19 received Ad26.COV2.S at low or high dose, single or two shots; 5 received placebo; per-sample allocation not given. Repertoires come from day 63 after the first vaccine or placebo injection. TCRdb keeps only in-frame clones here, not all; method: immunoSEQ multiplex PCR. The sample lists 350,000 to 450,000 clones; around 91% were seen once. The sequencing here drew on peripheral blood, taken in a trial of Ad26.COV2.S vaccine versus placebo. The V call is TRBV19, the J call TRBJ1-5, with 7 bases fitting TRBD1. This TCR derives from a person between 18 and 59 years old who received the Ad26.COV2.S COVID-19 vaccine or a placebo. CDR3 loop: CASSTGTEWGQPQHF. The CDR3 DNA reads TGTGCCAGTAGTACCGGGACAGAATGGGGTCAGCCCCAGCATTTT.